The present TCR beta chain was sequenced within a study of T cells after yellow fever vaccination. Notes on this clonotype: The antigen remains undetermined.

CDR1 DFQATT and CDR2 SNEGSKA come from the germline V gene (reference sequence). CDR3 size: 15 residues. The ends lost 0 bases at V and 4 bases at J; junction bases unmatched: 4. Study conclusions and caveats: Booster sampling recovered most clones from primary vaccination (around 97% CD4, roughly 88% CD8). Contamination of FACS-sorted repertoires by abundant clonotypes from the bulk population could occur. Compared with primary, the secondary response was weaker and peaked at day 5, not 15.

It was through 5'RACE template switching that TCR cDNA was made, with a universal primer site and UMIs added. TCRdb redid the calling of the 5' RACE reads with MiXCR, one entry per CDR3 protein. In the table there are approximately 180,000 distinct CDR3 sequences, about 6.2% of which are singletons. The sample was CD4+ T cells sorted from PBMCs, taken on the day of the first yellow fever vaccination. The chain recombines TRBV20-1 with TRBJ1-5, with TRBD1 matching 9 bases. This TCR derives from a man aged 18 to 29 who received the YFV17D yellow fever vaccine. The CDR3 bases are TGCAGTGCTAGAGATTCCGGGACAGGGAATCAGCCCCAGCATTTT. Translating it yields CSARDSGTGNQPQHF.